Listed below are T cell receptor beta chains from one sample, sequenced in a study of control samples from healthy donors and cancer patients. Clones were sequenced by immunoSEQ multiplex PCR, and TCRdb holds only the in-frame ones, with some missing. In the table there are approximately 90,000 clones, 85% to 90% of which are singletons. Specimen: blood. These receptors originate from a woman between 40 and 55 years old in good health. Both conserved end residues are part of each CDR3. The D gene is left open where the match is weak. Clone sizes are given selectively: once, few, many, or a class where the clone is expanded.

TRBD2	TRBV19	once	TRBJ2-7	CVSRPPGGIREQYF	TGTGTCAGTAGGCCACCGGGAGGCATAAGGGAGCAGTACTTC
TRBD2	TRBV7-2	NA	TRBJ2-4	CASSLGTSGGLNIQYF	TGTGCCAGCAGCTTAGGGACTAGCGGGGGGTTAAACATTCAGTACTTC
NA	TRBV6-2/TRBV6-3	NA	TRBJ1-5	CASSYYGVWGNQPQHF	TGTGCCAGCAGTTACTACGGGGTTTGGGGCAATCAGCCCCAGCATTTT
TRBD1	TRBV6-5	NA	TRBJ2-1	CASRTAGTGLNEQFF	TGTGCCAGCAGGACCGCCGGGACAGGGTTGAATGAGCAGTTCTTC
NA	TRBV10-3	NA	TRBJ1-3	CAISEELSVASGNTIYF	TGTGCCATCAGTGAGGAACTGTCAGTGGCTTCTGGAAACACCATATATTTT
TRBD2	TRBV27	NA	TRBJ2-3	CASSSGLAGGRRDTQYF	TGTGCCAGCAGTTCCGGACTAGCGGGGGGGCGGCGAGATACGCAGTATTTT
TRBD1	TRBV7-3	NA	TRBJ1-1	CASSLDGQEGTEAFF	TGTGCCAGCAGCCTTGATGGACAGGAGGGTACTGAAGCTTTCTTT
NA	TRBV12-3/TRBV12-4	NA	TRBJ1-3	CASRRGGLTHRDF	TGTGCCAGCAGACGAGGGGGGCTTACACACAGAGATTTT
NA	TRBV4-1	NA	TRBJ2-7	CASSQDYGRLAEQYF	TGCGCCAGCAGCCAAGATTACGGAAGACTGGCCGAGCAGTACTTC
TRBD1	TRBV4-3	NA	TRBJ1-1	CASSQGAGGTVEAFF	TGCGCCAGCAGCCAAGGAGCAGGGGGCACAGTCGAAGCTTTCTTT
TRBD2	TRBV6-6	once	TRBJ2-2	CASRGLAEYTGELFF	TGTGCCAGCAGGGGACTAGCGGAGTACACCGGGGAGCTGTTTTTT
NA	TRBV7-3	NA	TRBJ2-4	CASSPGWGSLAKNIQYF	TGTGCCAGCAGCCCAGGGTGGGGGTCACTAGCCAAAAACATTCAGTACTTC
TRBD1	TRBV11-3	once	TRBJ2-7	CASSSDRATFSYF	TGTGCCAGCAGCTCCGACAGGGCCACTTTTTCGTACTTC
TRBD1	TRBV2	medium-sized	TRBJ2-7	CASRGTGGAYEQYF	TGTGCCAGCAGGGGGACAGGGGGCGCCTACGAGCAGTACTTC
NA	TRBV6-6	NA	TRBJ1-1	CASSYRGTKNTEAFF	TGTGCCAGCAGTTACCGCGGGACAAAAAACACTGAAGCTTTCTTT
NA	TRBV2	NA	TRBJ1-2	CASSDNYGYTF	TGTGCCAGCAGTGACAACTATGGCTACACCTTC
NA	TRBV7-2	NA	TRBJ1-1	CASSFDTEAFF	TGTGCCAGCAGCTTTGACACTGAAGCTTTCTTT
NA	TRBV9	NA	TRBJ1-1	CASSVVGAKNTEAFF	TGTGCCAGCAGCGTAGTTGGGGCGAAAAACACTGAAGCTTTCTTT